This note documents a single T cell receptor beta chain sequence. Its antigen is not known. V shed 1 base, J shed 8 bases, and the junction held 2 bases outside the gene matches. Germline V gene lookup returns CDR1 LGHNA and CDR2 YSLEER. CDR3 length: 12 residues. RNA was extracted with the RNeasy kit, and a quantity of about 0.45 to 1 ug was reverse transcribed using random hexamers. Coverage of TCR beta CDR3 amplification by immunoSEQ multiplex PCR extended to 54 Vbeta and 13 Jbeta. In TCRdb, the immunoSEQ multiplex PCR reads were re-called with MiXCR into one record per CDR3 protein. The sample contains about 70,000 distinct CDR3 sequences, roughly 95% of which appear only once. Peripheral blood CD8+ and CD4+ T cells were profiled by TCR beta sequencing. The multiple sclerosis control group consisted of treatment-naive patients whose relapsing-remitting disease, which was either stable or active, fulfilled revised McDonald criteria.

These data come from a study of CD8 T cells in Susac syndrome. Regarding the study as a whole: Only a relatively small number of individuals were included in the TCR sequencing and HLA analysis.

The chain joins TRBV4-3 to TRBJ2-7; 7 nucleotides agree with TRBD2. The sequencing input was CD4+ T cells from PBMCs. The source of this sequence is a human donor with multiple sclerosis. CDR3 residues: CASSQGEGQQYF. Here the CDR3 DNA reads TGCGCCAGCAGCCAAGGGGAGGGCCAGCAGTACTTC.